The clone carrying this T cell receptor beta chain was counted only a few times. The data stem from a study of PD-L1 blockade in urothelial cancer. The assay was immunoSEQ multiplex PCR, and TCRdb's table has in-frame clones only and misses some. The sample has approximately 70,000 clones; roughly nine tenths are singletons. Per germline, CDR1 MNHEY and CDR2 SVGAGI. V was clipped by 6 bases and J by 3 bases; unmatched bases: 5. The CDR3 runs to 14 residues. This chain uses TRBV6-5 with TRBJ1-2; 9 bases agree with TRBD1. This TCR derives from a man aged 60-69 years with urothelial cancer. The sample consisted of PBMCs, taken around atezolizumab (anti-PD-L1) treatment. CDR3 DNA sequence: TGTGCCAGCAGACCCGACAGGGGGTACTATGGCTACACCTTC. Translated: CASRPDRGYYGYTF.